Listed here are 31 T cell receptor beta chains from one sample, sequenced in a study of human T cells and chemical hapten exposure. As to time point: pre-sensitization, week 0. As to treatment: therapeutic diphenylcyclopropenone sensitization with weekly scalp DPC. TCRdb passed the RACE reads through MiXCR, listing each CDR3 protein once. Of about 350,000 distinct CDR3 sequences listed, around 5.5% were seen once; the top ten hold around 8%. The input for sequencing was whole blood, taken in connection with sensitization to the hapten diphenylcyclopropenone (DPC). The receptors shown here come from a woman aged 18-29 years with alopecia areata. Some clones in this sample may be carry-over from other donors' samples.

This clonotype turned up a few times. The genes are TRBV6-4 and TRBJ2-1, with 14 positions matching TRBD2. The CDR3 sequence is 16 residues long. Germline V lookup: CDR1 MRHNA, CDR2 SNTAGT. The V gene end was trimmed by 4 bases and the J gene end by 8 bases; junction bases not matched to a gene: 7. The DNA of the CDR3 is TGTGCCAGCAGTGCGACTAGCGGGGGGGCCGCGGATGAGCAGTTCTTC. Amino acids: CASSATSGGAADEQFF.

This clonotype has at least ten counts. In DNA, the CDR3 is TGTGCCATCAGTGATACAGCTTCGGATGGCTACACCTTC. Protein: CAISDTASDGYTF. The V call is TRBV10-3, the J call TRBJ1-2; no clear D. Trimming removed 3 bases at V and 6 bases at J, with 11 bases between. This CDR3 contains 13 residues. Per germline, CDR1 ENHRY and CDR2 SYGVKD.

This clonotype was seen repeatedly, ten times or more. This chain uses TRBV20-1 with TRBJ1-1, with D uncertain. The CDR3 is 13 residues long. Germline CDR1 and CDR2: DFQATT and SNEGSKA (reference sequence). Trimming cost V 5 bases and J 7 bases, with 17 bases left between them. CDR3 residues: CSAPAFDFVEAFF. The DNA of the CDR3 is TGCAGTGCTCCCGCGTTCGACTTCGTTGAAGCTTTCTTT.

This clonotype has at least ten counts. The rearrangement joins TRBV5-1 to TRBJ2-5; weak D call: TRBD2 (6 bases). The V and J ends lost 7 bases and 5 bases respectively, with 21 bases between them. Germline loops: CDR1 SGHRS, CDR2 YFSETQ. The CDR3 is made up of 15 amino acids. The CDR3 loop is CASAGVGDSVETQYF. CDR3 bases: TGCGCCAGCGCTGGGGTCGGGGACTCGGTGGAGACCCAGTACTTC. Full variable domain (remainder filled in from reference TRBV5-1 and TRBJ2-5): KAGVTQTPRYLIKTRGQQVTLSCSPISGHRSVSWYQQTPGQGLQFLFEYFSETQRNKGNFPGRFSGRQFSNSRSEMNVSTLELGDSALYLCASAGVGDSVETQYFGPGTRLLVL.

This rearrangement joins TRBV4-2 to TRBJ1-5; a possible D gene is TRBD1 (5 bases). CDR3 length: 15 residues. V was trimmed by 0 bases and J by 5 bases, leaving 11 bases between them. Germline V CDR1 and CDR2: LGHNA, YNFKEQ. The CDR3 nucleotides are TGTGCCAGCAGCCAAGACGGCGGGGGATATCAGCCCCAGCATTTT. Protein: CASSQDGGGYQPQHF.

This chain connects TRBV28 to TRBJ1-1; the D gene is possibly TRBD1 (5 bases). CDR1 and CDR2 from the germline V gene are MDHEN and SYDVKM. The CDR3 length is 16 residues. V was trimmed by 6 bases and J by 6 bases, leaving 23 bases between them. CDR3 in amino acids: CASRSRVGGGAAEAFF. The CDR3 DNA reads as TGTGCCAGCAGGAGCAGGGTCGGGGGAGGTGCGGCTGAAGCTTTCTTT.

J is TRBJ2-3 and V is TRBV24-1; 7 bases are shared with TRBD1. V lost 3 bases to trimming and J lost 3 bases; unmatched junction nucleotides: 11. Germline V gives CDR1 KGHDR, CDR2 SFDVKD. The CDR3 length is 17 residues. CDR3 bases: TGTGCCACCAGTGATCCCGCCGACAGGGAAGGAACAGATACGCAGTATTTT. Its protein product is CATSDPADREGTDTQYF.

This clonotype was recorded many times. The chain couples TRBV28 to TRBJ2-7; possible D gene TRBD2, 8 bases. Germline V gene lookup returns CDR1 MDHEN and CDR2 SYDVKM. Trimming took 8 bases from V and 3 from J, leaving 20 bases between them. The CDR3 is 15 amino acids. CDR3 bases: TGTGCCAGCTCGGGGGGGGACAGCCCTCACTACGAGCAGTACTTC. It specifies CASSGGDSPHYEQYF.

This clonotype was detected only a few times. V gene TRBV6-6 combines with J gene TRBJ1-4; tentatively, D is TRBD1 (5 bases). The CDR3 totals 15 residues. The V and J ends lost 2 bases and 5 bases respectively, with 12 bases between them. Germline CDR1 is MNHNY and CDR2 is SVGAGI (reference sequence). The CDR3 DNA is TGTGCCAGCAGTTACCAGGACGGGGGAAATGAAAAACTGTTTTTT. This sequence encodes CASSYQDGGNEKLFF.

In this sample, this clonotype turned up many times. The chain is built from TRBV12-3 or TRBV12-4 and TRBJ2-4; 10 bases map to TRBD1. There are 16 residues in the CDR3. The V and J ends lost 4 bases and 3 bases, in that order; junction bases with no gene match: 6. CDR3 sequence: CASSSMGQGSKNIQYF. CDR3 nucleotide sequence: TGTGCCAGCAGTTCCATGGGACAGGGGAGCAAAAACATTCAGTACTTC.

At least ten counts were recorded for this clonotype. The chain recombines TRBV3-1 with TRBJ2-2; D possibly corresponds to TRBD1 (5 bases). This CDR3 is built from 14 residues. V was shortened by 3 bases and J by 5 bases, with 10 bases between the two germline ends. Germline CDR1 reads LGHDT; CDR2 reads YNNKEL (reference sequence). The CDR3 sequence is CASSQAGITGELFF. CDR3 DNA: TGTGCCAGCAGCCAGGCAGGGATAACCGGGGAGCTGTTTTTT.

This clonotype has just a few counts. The gene calls are TRBV5-1 and TRBJ1-1; 8 bases are shared with TRBD1. The germline gives CDR1 SGHRS, CDR2 YFSETQ. This CDR3 region has 14 residues. V lost 3 bases and J lost 2; bases outside the gene matches: 3. CDR3 nucleotide sequence: TGCGCCAGCAGCTATGGGACAGGCAACACTGAAGCTTTCTTT. It specifies CASSYGTGNTEAFF.

This clonotype showed up many times. The chain couples TRBV5-1 to TRBJ1-2, with D uncertain. CDR1 and CDR2 (germline): SGHRS, YFSETQ. Trimming took off 0 bases at V and 6 bases at J, with 9 bases between the two ends. The CDR3 spans 13 residues. CDR3 sequence (DNA): TGCGCCAGCAGCTTGGTCAGCCCGGATGGCTACACCTTC. The encoded protein is CASSLVSPDGYTF.

This clonotype has a handful of counts. The rearrangement joins TRBV6-1 to TRBJ1-1; weak D call: TRBD1 (5 bases). This CDR3 has 14 amino acids. The germline V and J ends were trimmed by 5 bases and 0 bases, with 10 bases remaining between them. Per germline, CDR1 MNHNS and CDR2 SASEGT. This CDR3 reads CASSFSGLNTEAFF. CDR3 in DNA: TGTGCCAGCAGTTTTTCGGGGCTGAACACTGAAGCTTTCTTT.

The CDR3 DNA reads TGCGCCAGCAGCTTGGGAGGACAGGGGACCACTGAAGCTTTCTTT. Amino acid sequence: CASSLGGQGTTEAFF. The chain is built from TRBV5-1 and TRBJ1-1, with 9 bases identical to TRBD1. The germline V gene encodes CDR1 SGHRS and CDR2 YFSETQ. V lost 0 bases to trimming and J lost 4 bases; unmatched junction nucleotides: 4. This CDR3 has 15 residues.

This clonotype was detected only a few times. This chain connects TRBV5-1 to TRBJ1-1; D might be TRBD1 (5 bases). Germline CDR1 SGHRS, CDR2 YFSETQ. There are 14 residues in the CDR3. V was clipped by 0 bases and J by 8 bases, with 14 bases between them. The CDR3 coding sequence is TGCGCCAGCAGCTTGGGACAGTCCCCTACGGAAGCTTTCTTT. Its translation is CASSLGQSPTEAFF.

This CDR3 reads CASSEEGRTLGYTF. CDR3 DNA sequence: TGTGCCAGCAGTGAGGAGGGGAGGACTCTTGGCTACACCTTC. The chain recombines TRBV25-1 with TRBJ1-2; a weak D match, TRBD1 (5 bases). Per germline, CDR1 MGHDK and CDR2 SYGVNS. The CDR3 is made up of 14 amino acids. The V end was cut by 3 bases, the J end by 7 bases, with 15 bases between.

There are many counts of this clonotype. This chain links TRBV27 with TRBJ2-7; no clear D. The germline CDR1 and CDR2 sequences are MNHEY and SMNVEV (reference sequence). CDR3 size: 14 residues. The ends were cut back, 3 bases at V and 0 bases at J, with 9 bases in the middle. The CDR3 region has the DNA TGTGCCAGCAGTTTCAAGAGCGTCTCCTACGAGCAGTACTTC. Amino acids: CASSFKSVSYEQYF.

As to this clonotype: A read error may explain this, as a much larger clone is one base away. This sequence joins TRBV28 and TRBJ2-3; no reliable D call. The CDR3 contains 12 residues. From germline, CDR1 is MDHEN and CDR2 SYDVKM. DNA for the CDR3: TGTGCCAGCGGTTTAAGGTCAGATACGCAGTATTTT. Its translation is CASGLRSDTQYF.

This clonotype was detected a few times. CDR3 sequence reads: CASSEWRSGANVLTF. The CDR3 DNA reads as TGTGCCAGCAGTGAATGGAGGTCTGGGGCCAACGTCCTGACTTTC. V and J are TRBV6-1 and TRBJ2-6, with a weak D call TRBD2 (5 bases). The CDR3 length is 15 residues. The V and J ends lost 2 bases and 1 base respectively, with 6 bases between them. Per germline, CDR1 MNHNS and CDR2 SASEGT.

This clonotype was recorded a few times. This chain links TRBV4-3 with TRBJ2-1; no definite D call. Trimming took off 0 bases at V and 2 bases at J, with 14 bases between the two ends. The germline gives CDR1 LGHNA, CDR2 YSLEER. The CDR3 runs 17 residues. CDR3 DNA: TGCGCCAGCAGCCAAGATCCCAACCCTCACACCTACAATGAGCAGTTCTTC. Its translation is CASSQDPNPHTYNEQFF.

This clonotype has a handful of counts. The chain links TRBV20-1 to TRBJ2-3; 8 bases are a match to TRBD2. Germline loops: CDR1 DFQATT, CDR2 SNEGSKA (reference sequence). V dropped 7 bases and J dropped 4; count of bases not matched to a gene: 7. The CDR3 contains 13 residues. For the CDR3, the DNA is TGCAGTGGTAGCGGGGTGGCCGCAGATACGCAGTATTTT. Encoded protein: CSGSGVAADTQYF.

This clonotype was seen a few times. V usage is TRBV20-1 and J usage is TRBJ1-1; D is possibly TRBD1 (5 bases). Germline V gene sequence: CDR1 DFQATT, CDR2 SNEGSKA (reference sequence). CDR3 length equals 14 residues. Trimming stripped 7 bases from V and 2 bases from J, with 17 bases between. This CDR3 reads CSVNRQTINTEAFF. In nucleotides, the CDR3 is TGCAGTGTCAACAGACAGACTATAAACACTGAAGCTTTCTTT.

This clonotype appeared many times. The chain uses TRBV12-3 or TRBV12-4 and TRBJ1-2, with D uncertain. Trimming removed 3 bases from V and 4 bases from J, with 9 bases in between. The CDR3 loop spans 13 amino acids. The CDR3 nucleotides are TGTGCCAGCAGTTTGGACGGCCTCTATGGCTACACCTTC. Translated, it gives CASSLDGLYGYTF.

There are many counts of this clonotype. The chain joins TRBV9 to TRBJ2-4; D unclear. CDR3 size: 13 residues. The V and J ends lost 0 bases and 8 bases respectively, with 9 bases between them. Germline V CDR1 and CDR2: SGDLS, YYNGEE. CDR3 region: CASSVGVDYIQYF. The CDR3 coding sequence is TGTGCCAGCAGCGTAGGAGTAGATTACATTCAGTACTTC.

The V call is TRBV5-6, the J call TRBJ2-5; TRBD2 might be the D (6 bases). The CDR3 covers 13 residues. The V end lost 7 bases, the J end lost 1 base, and 11 bases lay between the germline ends. Germline V gives CDR1 SGHDT, CDR2 YYEEEE. Written as DNA, the CDR3 is TGTGCCAGCGAATGGGGGGTCCAAGAGACCCAGTACTTC. It specifies CASEWGVQETQYF.

This clonotype was detected only a few times. J is TRBJ1-2 and V is TRBV2; D gene unclear. Germline values: CDR1 SNHLY, CDR2 FYNNEI. This CDR3 region has 15 residues. The V and J ends lost 3 bases and 0 bases respectively, with 11 bases between them. The CDR3 DNA sequence: TGTGCCAGCAGTGACAGACCTCTAGCTAACTATGGCTACACCTTC. It encodes CASSDRPLANYGYTF.

This clonotype occurred a few times. V and J are TRBV4-3 and TRBJ1-2; D possibly corresponds to TRBD1 (5 bases). This CDR3 has 15 amino acids. From germline, CDR1 is LGHNA and CDR2 YSLEER. Trimming left V 2 bases short and J 2 bases short, with 12 bases between. In DNA form, the CDR3 reads TGCGCCAGCAGCCAACGAGGGGCGGCGAACTATGGCTACACCTTC. Translated, it gives CASSQRGAANYGYTF.

The chain uses TRBV7-2 and TRBJ2-1, with a tentative D call TRBD2 (5 bases). V lost 3 bases and J 10 bases, leaving 13 bases between the germline ends. In germline, CDR1 is SGHTA, CDR2 FQGNSA. The CDR3 loop spans 13 amino acids. CDR3 nucleotides: TGTGCCAGCAGCTTTTCTAGCCTTAAGGAGCAGTTCTTC. Protein product: CASSFSSLKEQFF.

This clonotype was seen repeatedly, ten times or more. The chain is built from TRBV15 and TRBJ2-1, with D possibly matching TRBD2 (5 bases). The length of the CDR3 is 13 residues. Deletions cut 0 bases from V and 7 bases from J, with 7 bases between. CDR1 and CDR2 from the germline V gene are LNHNV and YYDKDF (reference sequence). CDR3 region: CATSRETGNEQFF. In DNA form, the CDR3 reads TGTGCCACCAGCAGAGAAACGGGAAATGAGCAGTTCTTC.

This clonotype was picked up many times. The V and J genes are TRBV12-3 or TRBV12-4 and TRBJ2-3; D gene uncertain. The CDR3 totals 16 residues. V lost 5 bases to trimming and J lost 0 bases, with 15 bases between them. The CDR3 bases are TGTGCCAGCAGTCCTCAATATGTGGTCAGCACAGATACGCAGTATTTT. Protein product: CASSPQYVVSTDTQYF.